This T cell receptor beta chain was sequenced in a study of shared clonotypes between healthy human individuals. As concerns this clone: Other DNA variants within this sample encode the same CDR3.

The protocol was immunoSEQ multiplex PCR, while the TCRdb copy is restricted to in-frame clones and leaves out a portion. The data show about 2.3 million clones, with around 93% seen just once and approximately 0.41% held by the top ten. V dropped 3 bases and J dropped 1 base, with 3 bases sitting between them. Germline loops: CDR1 LNHNV, CDR2 YYDKDF (reference sequence). The CDR3 has 13 amino acids. Material for sequencing was naive CD4+ T cells from PBMCs. Subset: CD45RA+ positively selected. The sequence derives from a man younger than 35 in good health. Some clones in this sample may be carry-over from other donors' samples. The chain is built from TRBV15 and TRBJ1-4; D gene ambiguous. CDR3 loop: CATSRVTNEKLFF. The CDR3 region has the DNA TGTGCCACCAGCAGGGTAACTAATGAAAAACTGTTTTTT.